This TCR beta chain appears in the sequencing data of a study of blood T cell repertoires in COVID-19. The wider study: Samples representing acute and convalescent COVID-19 were sourced from the United States, Italy and Spain. PBMCs, B-cell-depleted T cells, or T cells were the source of the cDNA or gDNA that made up the material.

Enrolment of Seattle patients took place during active infection, and they were followed longitudinally. This clone has just one count. Original processing methods: By means of reference gene primer amplification, nucleated cell counts were estimated. TCRdb keeps only in-frame clones here, not all; method: immunoSEQ multiplex PCR. The D gene and trimming were derived from the DNA, and the V and J assignments and clone size from that table. The sample has some 240,000 clones; 90% are singletons. The clonotype comes from a woman in her sixties or seventies with COVID-19, enrolled during active disease. The sample was peripheral blood.

CDR3 in amino acids: CASSLSGVTDTQYF. The CDR3 DNA follows: TGTGCCAGCAGCTTATCGGGGGTCACAGATACGCAGTATTTT. This chain joins TRBV11-2 and TRBJ2-3; perhaps TRBD2 as D (6 bases). Germline CDR1 is SGHAT and CDR2 is FQNNGV. Trimming cost V 2 bases and J 2 bases, with 8 bases left between them. The CDR3 extends over 14 amino acids.